One and the same sample provided the 10 T cell receptor beta chains below, sequenced in a study of OX40 agonist ivuxolimab in advanced cancers. Some clones are missing from TCRdb's copy, which holds only in-frame ones; the method was immunoSEQ multiplex PCR. The table has tens of thousands of clones, approximately 90% seen once. The material sequenced was CD4+ or CD8+ T cells sorted from blood, taken in a trial of the OX40 agonist ivuxolimab. Receptors were obtained from an adult with an advanced solid tumor such as melanoma, head and neck, liver or kidney cancer.

On this clone itself: Other DNA sequences in the same sample also yield this CDR3. This rearrangement joins TRBV9 to TRBJ2-7; 9 nucleotides align to TRBD2. With V trimmed by 2 bases and J by 4 bases, 4 bases remained unmatched. The CDR3 length is 14 residues. Germline values: CDR1 SGDLS, CDR2 YYNGEE. The CDR3 protein is CASSVSGSAYEQYF. DNA for the CDR3: TGTGCCAGCAGCGTTAGCGGGAGCGCGTACGAGCAGTACTTC.

The chain uses TRBV27 and TRBJ2-5, with a weak D call TRBD2 (5 bases). Germline V gene sequence: CDR1 MNHEY, CDR2 SMNVEV (reference sequence). There are 15 residues in the CDR3. Trimming shortened V by 4 bases and J by 2 bases, and 14 bases separated the two germline ends. CDR3 sequence reads: CASSSTTGIQETQYF. In nucleotides, the CDR3 is TGTGCCAGCAGTTCCACGACGGGGATACAAGAGACCCAGTACTTC.

This chain uses TRBV13 with TRBJ2-7; 8 bases match TRBD2. The CDR3 is made up of 16 amino acids. V lost 1 base and J lost 2; bases outside the gene matches: 7. Per germline, CDR1 PRHDT and CDR2 FYEKMQ (reference sequence). This chain's CDR3 is CASSLAGSGNTYEQYF. The CDR3 DNA is TGTGCCAGCAGCTTAGCGGGTAGCGGGAATACCTACGAGCAGTACTTC.

Note on this clone: This specimen includes other DNA sequences encoding the same CDR3. This sequence joins TRBV11-2 and TRBJ2-7, with D possibly being TRBD2 (5 bases). V lost 0 bases, J lost 3 bases, and 9 bases lay in between. Germline loops: CDR1 SGHAT, CDR2 FQNNGV. This CDR3 comprises 14 residues. This CDR3 reads CASSLDPAGYEQYF. CDR3 nucleotide sequence: TGTGCCAGCAGCTTAGATCCGGCGGGCTACGAGCAGTACTTC.

Only one count was recorded for this clone. V usage is TRBV10-3 and J usage is TRBJ1-4; weak D call: TRBD1 (5 bases). The germline gives CDR1 ENHRY, CDR2 SYGVKD. This CDR3 has 14 residues. The germline V and J ends were trimmed by 10 bases and 3 bases, with 15 bases remaining between them. This CDR3 is CATFTGASNEKLFF. In nucleotides, the CDR3 is TGTGCCACTTTCACAGGAGCGTCTAATGAAAAACTGTTTTTT.

This chain connects TRBV10-1 to TRBJ1-4; 9 nucleotides align to TRBD1. V shed 2 bases, J shed 7 bases, and the junction held 11 bases outside the gene matches. CDR3 length: 17 amino acids. Germline V gene data show CDR1 as WNHNN and CDR2 as SYGVQD (reference sequence). DNA of the CDR3: TGCGCCAGCAGTGAGATCCGAACAGGGGGCGCAGGTGAAAAACTGTTTTTT. Translated: CASSEIRTGGAGEKLFF.

The chain carries TRBV21-1 and TRBJ2-7. TRBV21-1 is termed a pseudogene. The CDR3 extends over 15 amino acids. This CDR3 is CASSTPGIHHYEQYF. In DNA form, the CDR3 reads TGTGCCAGCAGCACCCCTGGGATCCACCACTACGAGCAGTACTTC.

V gene TRBV28 combines with J gene TRBJ2-5; 9 nucleotides align to TRBD2. TRBJ2-7 explains the end of the DNA better; the J call may be wrong. CDR1 is MDHEN, CDR2 SYDVKM, per germline. The CDR3 has 17 residues. For the CDR3, the DNA is TGTGCCAGCAGTTTCCCCACCCTTGGTAGCGGGGGCTACGAGCAGTACTTC. Protein sequence: CASSFPTLGSGGYEQYF.

This chain uses TRBV27 with TRBJ2-1; 7 positions match TRBD2. Germline CDR1 is MNHEY and CDR2 is SMNVEV (reference sequence). J was trimmed by 2 bases and V by 2 bases; bases with no gene match: 3. This CDR3 has 15 residues. The CDR3 reads CASSLKGGTYNEQFF. For the CDR3, the DNA is TGTGCCAGCAGTTTAAAGGGAGGGACCTACAATGAGCAGTTCTTC.

V usage is TRBV4-1 and J usage is TRBJ1-5, with a weak D call TRBD1 (5 bases). Germline CDR1 and CDR2: MGHRA and YSYEKL. With 3 bases removed from V and 5 bases from J, the gap between germline ends came to 11 bases. The CDR3 loop spans 14 amino acids. CDR3 sequence (DNA): TGCGCCAGCAGCCAGGTGGGGGTTGATCAGCCCCAGCATTTT. Translated, it gives CASSQVGVDQPQHF.